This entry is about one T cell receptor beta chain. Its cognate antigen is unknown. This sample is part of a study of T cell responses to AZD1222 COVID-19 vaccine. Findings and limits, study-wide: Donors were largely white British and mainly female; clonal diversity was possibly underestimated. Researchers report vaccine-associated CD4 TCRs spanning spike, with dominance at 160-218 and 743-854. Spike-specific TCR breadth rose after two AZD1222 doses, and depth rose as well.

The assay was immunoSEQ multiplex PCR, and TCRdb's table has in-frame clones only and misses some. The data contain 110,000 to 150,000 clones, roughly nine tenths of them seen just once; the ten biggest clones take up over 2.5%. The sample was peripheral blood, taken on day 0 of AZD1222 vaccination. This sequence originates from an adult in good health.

CDR3 sequence: CASSSYTGAQPQHF. CDR3 coding DNA: TGTGCCAGCAGCTCTTATACGGGGGCTCAGCCCCAGCATTTT. V is TRBV7-6 and J is TRBJ1-5; the D gene is possibly TRBD1 (6 bases). CDR3 size: 14 residues. Trimming took 4 bases from V and 6 from J, leaving 13 bases between them. Germline values: CDR1 SGHVS, CDR2 FNYEAQ. The complete variable domain, with remaining parts taken from reference TRBV7-6 and TRBJ1-5, reads GAGVSQSPRYKVTKRGQDVALRCDPISGHVSLYWYRQALGQGPEFLTYFNYEAQQDKSGLPNDRFSAERPEGSISTLTIQRTEQRDSAMYRCASSSYTGAQPQHFGDGTRLSIL.